This T cell receptor beta chain originates from a study of T-cell reconstitution after alpha-beta-depleted transplantation in children. The library targeted TCRbeta and was prepared with unique molecular identifiers. TCRdb re-derived calls from the PCR reads in MiXCR, one entry per CDR3 protein. There are about 15,000 distinct CDR3 sequences in the sample; roughly 5.3% occur only once, and approximately 6.9% lies in the top ten. With V trimmed by 6 bases and J by 2 bases, 6 bases remained unmatched. The length of the CDR3 is 16 residues. The germline V gene has CDR1 MNHEY and CDR2 SVGEGT. The table lists this clonotype with many counts.

This clonotype was obtained from a boy aged 10-17 years with acute lymphoblastic leukemia, due to receive a stem cell transplant. The rearrangement uses TRBV6-2 or TRBV6-3 and TRBJ2-1, with 11 bases aligning to TRBD2. The sample consisted of PBMCs, taken before TCRalphabeta/CD19-depleted stem cell transplant. The CDR3 is CASRTYSGRAYNEQFF. In nucleotides, the CDR3 is TGTGCCAGCAGAACCTATAGCGGGAGGGCCTACAATGAGCAGTTCTTC.